The sequence of this T cell receptor (beta chain) was determined in a study of blood T cell repertoires in COVID-19. The wider study: Specimens from acute and convalescent COVID-19 originated in the United States, Italy and Spain. T cells, B-cell-depleted T cells, or PBMCs provided the cDNA or gDNA that served as material.

How the authors handled the data: Reference gene primer amplification in the assay estimated nucleated cell counts. Profiling relied on immunoSEQ multiplex PCR, and the TCRdb table lists in-frame clones only, not all of them. V, J and clone size reflect that table, while D and trimming were determined from the DNA. Among roughly 78,000 clones listed, roughly 88% were seen once. The V gene lost 6 bases and the J gene lost 10 bases, with 12 bases spanning the gap. This CDR3 comprises 11 residues. CDR1 and CDR2 (germline): MRHNA, SNTAGT. The sequence was collected from a man aged 50-60 years with acute or convalescent COVID-19. Sequencing input: peripheral blood. The chain recombines TRBV6-4 with TRBJ1-1, with D possibly matching TRBD1 (6 bases). CDR3 coding DNA: TGTGCCAGCAGGACAGGCCAGGTAGCTTTCTTT. Encoded protein: CASRTGQVAFF.